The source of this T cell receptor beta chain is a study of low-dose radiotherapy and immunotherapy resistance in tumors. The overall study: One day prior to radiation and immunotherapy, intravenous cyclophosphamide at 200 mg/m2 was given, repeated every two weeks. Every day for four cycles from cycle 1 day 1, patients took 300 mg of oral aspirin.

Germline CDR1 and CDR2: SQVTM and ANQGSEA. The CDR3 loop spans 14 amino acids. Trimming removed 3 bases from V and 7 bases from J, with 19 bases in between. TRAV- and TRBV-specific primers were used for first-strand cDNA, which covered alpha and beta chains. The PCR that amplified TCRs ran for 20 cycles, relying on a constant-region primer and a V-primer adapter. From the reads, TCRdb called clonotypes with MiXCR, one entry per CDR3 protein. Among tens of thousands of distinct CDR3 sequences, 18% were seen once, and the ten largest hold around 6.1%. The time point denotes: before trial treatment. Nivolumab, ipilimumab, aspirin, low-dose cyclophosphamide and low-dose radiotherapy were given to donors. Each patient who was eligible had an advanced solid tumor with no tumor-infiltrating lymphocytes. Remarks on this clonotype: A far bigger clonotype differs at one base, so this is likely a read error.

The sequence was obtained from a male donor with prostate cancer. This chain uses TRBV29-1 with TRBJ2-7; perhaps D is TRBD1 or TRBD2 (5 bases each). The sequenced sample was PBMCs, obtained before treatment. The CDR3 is CSVDPTGTFNEQYF. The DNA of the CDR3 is TGCAGCGTTGACCCCACCGGGACCTTCAATGAGCAGTACTTC.